This T cell receptor beta chain was observed in a study of OX40 agonist ivuxolimab in advanced cancers. In the study overall: Given to patients was ivuxolimab, an agonistic anti-OX40 (CD134) antibody. Of mixed ages from 23 to 79 and averaging about 60 years, the group was almost 85% male. Study findings and constraints: The study observed clonal expansion of CD4+ and CD8+ blood T cells by week 6 at 0.1 to 3.0 mg/kg.

With respect to this clone: As yet, its antigen is unknown.

Produced via immunoSEQ multiplex PCR; TCRdb's table is partial and in-frame only. The sample lists roughly 75,000 clones, around 88% occurring once. Researchers took blood at baseline, on cycle 4 day 1, and on cycle 7 day 1. This CDR3 contains 15 residues. J was trimmed by 7 bases and V by 4 bases; bases with no gene match: 8. Germline-derived CDR1 and CDR2 are SGHRS and YFSETQ. The material was CD4+ or CD8+ T cells sorted from blood, obtained in a trial of the OX40 agonist ivuxolimab. This TCR was sampled from an adult with an advanced solid tumor such as melanoma, head and neck, liver or kidney cancer. The chain recombines TRBV5-1 with TRBJ1-4; 9 bases match TRBD1. The CDR3 DNA sequence: TGCGCCAGCAGCCCGACAGGGGGGCGTGTTGAAAAACTGTTTTTT. Protein sequence: CASSPTGGRVEKLFF.